This T cell receptor (beta chain) comes out of a study of tumor-infiltrating lymphocytes in primary liver carcinoma. For the study at large: Men and women, 30 to 69 years of age, made up the patients. Sample yields of productive TCRbeta reads, ranging from roughly 3.65 to 7.13 million, were similar across tissue types.

Findings and caveats of the study: Bulk samples went unsorted, so CD4+ and CD8+ repertoires were not compared. Tumors had a significantly higher top-250-clone fraction than blood (p = 0.039).

Making TCR beta cDNA involved around 510 ng total RNA and a constant-region primer. ARM-PCR, slightly modified, supplied the TCR beta libraries through three nested multiplex PCR rounds. Each of the first two PCR rounds ran approximately 10 cycles with TRBV1-TRBV30 forward and C-beta reverse primers. In TCRdb, the multiplex PCR reads were re-called with MiXCR into one record per CDR3 protein. The sample has about 180,000 distinct CDR3 sequences; less than 65% are singletons. This CDR3 comprises 15 residues. The V gene lost 4 bases and the J gene lost 6 bases, with 16 bases spanning the gap. Germline V CDR1 and CDR2: SGHRS, YFSETQ. In the case of this clonotype: The antigen is unknown.

The source of the blood RNA was unsorted whole blood, and germline DNA was extracted as well. The sequence was obtained from a middle-aged man with primary liver carcinoma and hepatitis B virus infection. The rearrangement joins TRBV5-1 to TRBJ2-2; D is uncertain. Sequenced sample: peripheral blood. The CDR3 protein is CASSPLDGSAGELFF. CDR3 in DNA: TGCGCCAGCAGCCCGTTAGACGGGTCGGCCGGGGAGCTGTTTTTT.